This paragraph reports one T cell receptor beta chain. In this sample, this clonotype turned up many times. The specificity of this receptor is unknown. Base-call qualities are not available, and no considerably larger clone is one nucleotide away. This sample is drawn from a study of T cell repertoires in cytomegalovirus infection (dated by TCRdb to between 2017 and 2020). About the full investigation: The HLA type of each donor mattered for the analysis, because public TCR beta signatures pointed to carriage of CMV infection along with the matching HLA type. What the research found in general, with its limitations: In both this cohort and an independent cohort of 300 to 450 donors, the cumulative frequency of public TCR beta family members distinguished carriers of CMV infection plus the relevant HLA type. In the ex vivo response, HLA-C-restricted CMV-specific TCR beta clonotypes were dominant, and in two of eight donors the single most frequent clonotype came from this HLA-C-restricted group.

Trimming takes 5 bases off V and 1 base off J; junction bases not matched to a gene: 11. The CDR3 runs 18 amino acids, cysteine and phenylalanine included. Here the CDR3 DNA is all that survives: 54 bases in frame from base 1. Sequences SGHTA (CDR1) and FQGNSA (CDR2) are obtained from the germline V gene. The sequencer was an Illumina HiSeq 1500. The public reads were run again by TCRdb, first through fastp at Q25 and then through MiXCR, and only productive beta chains were kept. Entries are consolidated by CDR3 protein sequence, retaining the most common genes and DNA. The sample profile shows 500,000 or so distinct CDR3 sequences; approximately 15% of them were found once. The top ten constitute around 25% of the sample.

Rearrangement joined TRBV7-2 to TRBJ2-5; TRBD1 fits 12 bases in the junction. Sequenced: CD8+ T cells from PBMCs. This receptor was identified in a human donor in good health (CMV status not recorded). Some clones in this sample may be carry-over from other donors' samples. The CDR3: CASSLGTGGEGGQETQYF. In nucleotides, the sequence is TGTGCCAGCAGCCTTGGGACAGGGGGCGAAGGAGGCCAAGAGACCCAGTACTTC.